This T cell receptor beta chain was profiled in a study of identical twins. Using its own MiXCR run on the 5' RACE reads, TCRdb lists one record per CDR3 protein. Altogether 210,000 or so distinct CDR3 sequences are present, 15% being singletons, with the ten largest covering 40% to 45%. This clonotype was seen more than once but under ten times. Germline V gene lookup returns CDR1 MNHEY and CDR2 SVGEGT. V lost 8 bases to trimming and J lost 3 bases, with 9 bases between them. The CDR3 totals 12 residues. The sample was also linked to a second study, of T cells expressing NK-cell markers. This second report adds: The study sequenced eight donors, seven HCMV-seropositive and one seronegative. Dominant NKG2C+ clonotypes made up about 1.0-7.0% of CD8+ T cells in roughly 6 donors. A few of the donors also had these clonotypes leading their CD3+CD56-NKG2C+ fraction.

This sequence originates from a woman younger than 30 in good health. This sequence joins TRBV6-2 or TRBV6-3 and TRBJ2-3; D is undetermined. Sequencing was carried out using CD8+ T cells sorted from blood. CDR3 protein: CASAQSTDTQYF. Here the CDR3 DNA reads TGTGCCAGCGCCCAGTCGACAGATACGCAGTATTTT.